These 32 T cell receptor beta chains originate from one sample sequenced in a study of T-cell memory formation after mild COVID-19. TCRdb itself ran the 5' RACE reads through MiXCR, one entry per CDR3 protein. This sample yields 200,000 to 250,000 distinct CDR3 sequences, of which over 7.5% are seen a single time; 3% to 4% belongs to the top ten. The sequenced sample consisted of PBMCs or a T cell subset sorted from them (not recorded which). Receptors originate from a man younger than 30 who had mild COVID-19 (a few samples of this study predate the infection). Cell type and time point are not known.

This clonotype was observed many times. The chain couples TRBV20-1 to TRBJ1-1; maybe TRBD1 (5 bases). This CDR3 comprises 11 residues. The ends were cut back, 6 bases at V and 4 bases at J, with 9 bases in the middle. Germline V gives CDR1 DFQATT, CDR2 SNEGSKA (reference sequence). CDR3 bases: TGCAGTGCGGGACGGGGCACTGAAGCTTTCTTT. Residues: CSAGRGTEAFF.

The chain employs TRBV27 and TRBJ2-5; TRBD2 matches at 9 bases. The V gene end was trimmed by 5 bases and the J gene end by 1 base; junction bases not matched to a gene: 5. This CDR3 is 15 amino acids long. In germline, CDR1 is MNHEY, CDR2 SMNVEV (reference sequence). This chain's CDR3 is CASSPPSGVQETQYF. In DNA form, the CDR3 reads TGTGCCAGCAGTCCACCTAGCGGGGTCCAAGAGACCCAGTACTTC.

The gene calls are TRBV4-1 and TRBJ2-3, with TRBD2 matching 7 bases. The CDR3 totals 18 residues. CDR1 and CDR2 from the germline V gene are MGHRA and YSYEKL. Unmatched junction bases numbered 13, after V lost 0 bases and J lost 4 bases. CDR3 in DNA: TGCGCCAGCAGCCAAGATAGGGGAGGCGGGGGAAGCGCAGATACGCAGTATTTT. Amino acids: CASSQDRGGGGSADTQYF.

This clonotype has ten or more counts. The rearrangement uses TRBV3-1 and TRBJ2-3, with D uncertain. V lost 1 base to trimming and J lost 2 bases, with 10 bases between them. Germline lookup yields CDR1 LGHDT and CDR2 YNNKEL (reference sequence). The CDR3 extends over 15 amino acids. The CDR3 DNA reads TGTGCCAGCAGCCAAGGAGGTATCCTCACAGATACGCAGTATTTT. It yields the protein CASSQGGILTDTQYF.

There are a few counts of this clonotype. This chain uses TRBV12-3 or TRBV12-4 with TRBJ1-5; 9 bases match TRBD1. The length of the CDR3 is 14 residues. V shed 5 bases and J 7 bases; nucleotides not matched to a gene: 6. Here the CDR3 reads CASSETGGGQPQHF. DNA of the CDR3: TGTGCCAGCAGTGAAACAGGGGGCGGGCAGCCCCAGCATTTT.

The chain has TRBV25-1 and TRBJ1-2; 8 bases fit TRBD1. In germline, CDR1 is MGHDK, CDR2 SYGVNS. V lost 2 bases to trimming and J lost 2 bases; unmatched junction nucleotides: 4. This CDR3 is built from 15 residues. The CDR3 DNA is TGTGCCAGCAGTGAAGGGGGACAGGTGAACTATGGCTACACCTTC. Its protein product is CASSEGGQVNYGYTF.

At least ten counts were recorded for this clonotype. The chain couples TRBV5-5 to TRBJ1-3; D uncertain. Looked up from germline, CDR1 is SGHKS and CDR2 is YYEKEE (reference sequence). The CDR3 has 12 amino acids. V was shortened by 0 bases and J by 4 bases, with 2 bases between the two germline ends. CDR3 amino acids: CASSLDGNTIYF. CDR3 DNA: TGTGCCAGCAGCTTGGACGGAAACACCATATATTTT.

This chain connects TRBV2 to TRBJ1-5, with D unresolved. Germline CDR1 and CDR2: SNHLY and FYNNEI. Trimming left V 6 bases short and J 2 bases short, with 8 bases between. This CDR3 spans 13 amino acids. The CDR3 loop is CASRVEGNQPQHF. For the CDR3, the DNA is TGTGCCAGCAGGGTAGAGGGCAATCAGCCCCAGCATTTT.

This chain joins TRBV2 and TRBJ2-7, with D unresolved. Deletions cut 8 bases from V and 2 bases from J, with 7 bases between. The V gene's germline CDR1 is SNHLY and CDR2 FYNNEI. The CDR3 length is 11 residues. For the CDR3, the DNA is TGTGCCAGCCGTCTGGCCTACGAGCAGTACGTC. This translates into CASRLAYEQYV.

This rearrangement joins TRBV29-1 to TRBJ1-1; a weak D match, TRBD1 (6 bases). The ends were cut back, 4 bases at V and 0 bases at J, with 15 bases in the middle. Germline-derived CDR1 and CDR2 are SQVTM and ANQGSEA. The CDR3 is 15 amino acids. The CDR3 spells CSVGRRGVLNTEAFF. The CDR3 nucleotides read TGCAGCGTTGGCCGCAGGGGAGTACTGAACACTGAAGCTTTCTTT.

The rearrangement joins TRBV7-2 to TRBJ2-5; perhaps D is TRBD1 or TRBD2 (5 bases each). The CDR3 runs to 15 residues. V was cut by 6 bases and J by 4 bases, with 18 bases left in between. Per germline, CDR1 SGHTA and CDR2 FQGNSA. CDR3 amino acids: CASRPPRVGRETQYF. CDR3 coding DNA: TGTGCCAGCAGACCGCCGAGGGTGGGGCGAGAGACCCAGTACTTC.

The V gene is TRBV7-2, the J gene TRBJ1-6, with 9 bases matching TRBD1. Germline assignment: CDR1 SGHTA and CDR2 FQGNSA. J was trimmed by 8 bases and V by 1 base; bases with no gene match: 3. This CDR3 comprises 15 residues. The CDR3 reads CASSLVWTGDSPLHF. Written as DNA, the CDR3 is TGTGCCAGCAGCTTAGTGTGGACAGGGGATTCACCCCTCCACTTT.

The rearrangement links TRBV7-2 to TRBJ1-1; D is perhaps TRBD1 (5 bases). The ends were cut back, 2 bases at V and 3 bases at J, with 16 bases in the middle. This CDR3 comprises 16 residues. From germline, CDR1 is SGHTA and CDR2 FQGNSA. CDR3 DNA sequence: TGTGCCAGCAGCTTATCAATAGCTTGGGACTACACTGAAGCTTTCTTT. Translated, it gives CASSLSIAWDYTEAFF.

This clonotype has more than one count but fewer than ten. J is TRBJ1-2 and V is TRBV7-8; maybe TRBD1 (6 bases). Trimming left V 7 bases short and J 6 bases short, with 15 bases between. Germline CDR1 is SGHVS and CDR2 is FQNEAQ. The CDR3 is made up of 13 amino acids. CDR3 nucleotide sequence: TGTGCCAGCACCCCCTGGGGGGGCAATGGCTACACCTTC. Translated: CASTPWGGNGYTF. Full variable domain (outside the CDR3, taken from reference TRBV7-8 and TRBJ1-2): GAGVSQSPRYKVAKRGQDVALRCDPISGHVSLFWYQQALGQGPEFLTYFQNEAQLDKSGLPSDRFFAERPEGSVSTLKIQRTQQEDSAVYLCASTPWGGNGYTFGSGTRLTVV.

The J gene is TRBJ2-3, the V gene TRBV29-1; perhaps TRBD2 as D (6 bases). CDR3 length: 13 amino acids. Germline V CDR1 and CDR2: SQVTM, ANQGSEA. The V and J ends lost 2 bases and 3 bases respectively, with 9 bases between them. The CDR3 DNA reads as TGCAGCGTTGAAATCGGGGGTACAGATACGCAGTATTTT. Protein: CSVEIGGTDTQYF.

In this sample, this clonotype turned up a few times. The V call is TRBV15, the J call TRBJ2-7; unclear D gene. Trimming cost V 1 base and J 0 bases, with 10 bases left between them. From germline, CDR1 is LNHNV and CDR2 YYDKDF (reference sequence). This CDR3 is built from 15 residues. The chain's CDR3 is CATSRGSPSSYEQYV. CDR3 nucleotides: TGTGCCACCAGCAGAGGATCTCCTAGCTCCTACGAGCAGTACGTC.

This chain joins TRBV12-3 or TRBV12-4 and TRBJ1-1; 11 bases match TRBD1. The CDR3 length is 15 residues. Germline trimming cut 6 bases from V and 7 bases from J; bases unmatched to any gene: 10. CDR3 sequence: CASSRPGTGGNEAFF. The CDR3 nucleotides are TGTGCCAGCAGCCGACCTGGGACAGGGGGAAATGAAGCTTTCTTT.

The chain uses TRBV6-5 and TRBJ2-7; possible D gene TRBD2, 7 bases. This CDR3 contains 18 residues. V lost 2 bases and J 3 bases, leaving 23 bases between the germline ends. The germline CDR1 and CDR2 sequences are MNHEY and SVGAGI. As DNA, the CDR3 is TGTGCCAGCAGTTACAGACTCGACGGCCGGGGGGCTCTCTACGAGCAGTACTTC. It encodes CASSYRLDGRGALYEQYF.

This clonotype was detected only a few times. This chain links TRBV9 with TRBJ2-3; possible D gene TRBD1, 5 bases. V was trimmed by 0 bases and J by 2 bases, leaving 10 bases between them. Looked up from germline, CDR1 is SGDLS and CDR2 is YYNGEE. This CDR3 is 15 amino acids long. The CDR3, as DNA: TGTGCCAGCAGCGTAGGACAGACCTCCACAGATACGCAGTATTTT. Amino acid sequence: CASSVGQTSTDTQYF.

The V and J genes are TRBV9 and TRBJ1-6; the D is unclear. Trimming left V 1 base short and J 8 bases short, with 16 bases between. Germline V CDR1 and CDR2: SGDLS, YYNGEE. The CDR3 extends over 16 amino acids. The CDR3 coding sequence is TGTGCCAGCAGCGTATACTCCCGAGGTTTTGATTCACCCCTCCACTTT. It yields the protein CASSVYSRGFDSPLHF. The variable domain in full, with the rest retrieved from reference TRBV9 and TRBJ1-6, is DSGVTQTPKHLITATGQRVTLRCSPRSGDLSVYWYQQSLDQGLQFLIQYYNGEERAKGNILERFSAQQFPDLHSELNLSSLELGDSALYFCASSVYSRGFDSPLHFGNGTRLTVT.

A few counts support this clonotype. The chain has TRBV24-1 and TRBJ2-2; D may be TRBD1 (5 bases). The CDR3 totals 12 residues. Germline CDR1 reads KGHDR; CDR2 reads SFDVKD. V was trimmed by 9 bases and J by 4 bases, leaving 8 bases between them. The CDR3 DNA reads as TGTGCCACCGGGGCGAGCACCGGGGAGCTGTTTTTT. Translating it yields CATGASTGELFF.

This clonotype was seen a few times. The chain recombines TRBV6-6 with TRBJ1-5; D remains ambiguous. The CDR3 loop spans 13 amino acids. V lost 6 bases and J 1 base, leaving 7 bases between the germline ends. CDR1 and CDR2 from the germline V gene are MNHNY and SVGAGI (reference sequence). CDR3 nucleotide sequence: TGTGCCAGCAGCCAGGCCAGCAATCAGCCCCAGCATTTT. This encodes CASSQASNQPQHF.

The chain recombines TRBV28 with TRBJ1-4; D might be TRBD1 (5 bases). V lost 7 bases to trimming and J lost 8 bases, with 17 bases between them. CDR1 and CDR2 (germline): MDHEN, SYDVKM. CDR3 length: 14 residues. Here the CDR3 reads CASNPAGWTEKLFF. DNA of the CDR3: TGTGCCAGCAACCCAGCAGGGTGGACGGAAAAACTGTTTTTT.

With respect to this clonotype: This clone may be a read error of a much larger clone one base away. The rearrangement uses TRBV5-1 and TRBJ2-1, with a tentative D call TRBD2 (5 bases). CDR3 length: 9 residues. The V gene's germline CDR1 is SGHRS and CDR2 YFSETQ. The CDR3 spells CSSGNEQFF. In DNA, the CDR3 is TGCTCCAGCGGCAATGAGCAGTTCTTC.

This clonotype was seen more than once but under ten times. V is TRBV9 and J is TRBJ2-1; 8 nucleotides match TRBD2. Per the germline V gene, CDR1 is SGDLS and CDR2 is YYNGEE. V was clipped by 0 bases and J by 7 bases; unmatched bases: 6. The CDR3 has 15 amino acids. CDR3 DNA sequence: TGTGCCAGCAGCGTAGACGGGGGGGCCTGGAATGAGCAGTTCTTC. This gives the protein CASSVDGGAWNEQFF. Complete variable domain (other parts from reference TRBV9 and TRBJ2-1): DSGVTQTPKHLITATGQRVTLRCSPRSGDLSVYWYQQSLDQGLQFLIQYYNGEERAKGNILERFSAQQFPDLHSELNLSSLELGDSALYFCASSVDGGAWNEQFFGPGTRLTVL.

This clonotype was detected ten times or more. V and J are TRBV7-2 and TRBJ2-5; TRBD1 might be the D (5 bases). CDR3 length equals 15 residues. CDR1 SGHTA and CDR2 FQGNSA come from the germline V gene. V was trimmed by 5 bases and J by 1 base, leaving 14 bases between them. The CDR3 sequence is CASSTVWTPQETQYF. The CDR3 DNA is TGTGCCAGCAGCACCGTGTGGACACCCCAAGAGACCCAGTACTTC.

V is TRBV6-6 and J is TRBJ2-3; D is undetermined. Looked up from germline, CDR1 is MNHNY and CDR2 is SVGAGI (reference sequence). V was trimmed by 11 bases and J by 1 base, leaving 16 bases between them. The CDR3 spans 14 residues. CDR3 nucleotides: TGTGCCGGTTCCAGGCTCCTAGGCACAGATACGCAGTATTTT. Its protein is CAGSRLLGTDTQYF.

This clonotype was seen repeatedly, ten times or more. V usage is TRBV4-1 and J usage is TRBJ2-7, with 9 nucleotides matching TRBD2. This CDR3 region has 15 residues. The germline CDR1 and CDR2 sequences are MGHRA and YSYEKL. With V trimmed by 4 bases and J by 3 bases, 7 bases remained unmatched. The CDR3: CASSRTAGGHYEQYF. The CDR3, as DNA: TGCGCCAGCAGCCGAACAGCGGGGGGCCACTACGAGCAGTACTTC.

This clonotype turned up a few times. CDR3 sequence reads: CASSQVKAGGYNEQFF. As DNA, the CDR3 is TGTGCCAGCAGCCAAGTGAAAGCGGGGGGTTACAATGAGCAGTTCTTC. The chain links TRBV4-2 to TRBJ2-1, with 9 nucleotides matching TRBD2. The germline CDR1 and CDR2 sequences are LGHNA and YNFKEQ. The J segment lost 4 bases and the V segment lost 1 base, leaving 5 bases of the junction unmatched. This CDR3 spans 16 amino acids.

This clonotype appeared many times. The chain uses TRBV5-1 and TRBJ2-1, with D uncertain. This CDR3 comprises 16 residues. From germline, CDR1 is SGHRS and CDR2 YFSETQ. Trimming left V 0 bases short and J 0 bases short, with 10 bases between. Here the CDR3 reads CASSLGPGYSYNEQFF. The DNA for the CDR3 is TGCGCCAGCAGCTTGGGTCCCGGGTACTCCTACAATGAGCAGTTCTTC.

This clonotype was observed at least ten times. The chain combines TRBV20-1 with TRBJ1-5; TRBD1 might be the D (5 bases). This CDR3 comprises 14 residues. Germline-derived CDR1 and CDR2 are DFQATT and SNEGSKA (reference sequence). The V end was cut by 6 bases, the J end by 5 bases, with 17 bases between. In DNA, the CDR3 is TGCAGTGCGCAGACAGCTTTCTGGGATCAGCCCCAGCATTTT. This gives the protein CSAQTAFWDQPQHF.

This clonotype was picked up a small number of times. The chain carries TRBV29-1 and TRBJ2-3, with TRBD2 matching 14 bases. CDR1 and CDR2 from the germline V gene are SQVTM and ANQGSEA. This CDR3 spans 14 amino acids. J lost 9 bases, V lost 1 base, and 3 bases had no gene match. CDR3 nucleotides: TGCAGCGTTGAAGCGTGGACTAGCGGGGGGACGCAGTATTTT. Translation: CSVEAWTSGGTQYF.